Presented here are 9 T cell receptor beta chains from one specimen sequenced in a study of T cell responses to AZD1222 COVID-19 vaccine. The protocol was immunoSEQ multiplex PCR, while the TCRdb copy is restricted to in-frame clones and leaves out a portion. The data hold some 95,000 clones, with roughly 90% observed a single time. Specimen: peripheral blood, collected 28 days after the second AZD1222 dose. These receptors were collected from an adult who received the AZD1222 COVID-19 vaccine.

The chain uses TRBV3-1 (or the pseudogene TRBV3-2) and TRBJ2-6, with no clear D. V shed 1 base and J shed 0 bases, with 4 bases lying between them. The germline V gene has CDR1 LGHDT and CDR2 YNNKEL (reference sequence). The CDR3 consists of 15 residues. Here the CDR3 reads CASSQGASGANVLTF. CDR3 coding DNA: TGTGCCAGCAGCCAAGGCGCCTCTGGGGCCAACGTCCTGACTTTC.

The genes are TRBV5-1 and TRBJ2-2, with a possible D match to TRBD2 (6 bases). Germline V gives CDR1 SGHRS, CDR2 YFSETQ. This CDR3 has 15 amino acids. Trimming cost V 1 base and J 5 bases, with 12 bases left between them. The CDR3 nucleotides are TGCGCCAGCAGCTTGTCGGGGGTAGGGACCGGGGAGCTGTTTTTT. Encoded protein: CASSLSGVGTGELFF.

This chain joins TRBV6-6 and TRBJ1-1; 8 nucleotides match TRBD1. Trimming removed 5 bases from V and 0 bases from J; junction bases left unmatched: 11. Germline assignment: CDR1 MNHNY and CDR2 SVGAGI (reference sequence). This CDR3 spans 17 amino acids. The DNA for the CDR3 is TGTGCCAGCAGTCCGGACAGGGTTGACGGATTGAACACTGAAGCTTTCTTT. Residues: CASSPDRVDGLNTEAFF.

The chain joins TRBV11-1 to TRBJ2-7, with 7 nucleotides matching TRBD1. Germline V gene sequence: CDR1 SGHAT, CDR2 FQDESV (reference sequence). V was clipped by 5 bases and J by 5 bases; unmatched bases: 15. This CDR3 is built from 16 residues. DNA of the CDR3: TGTGCCAGCAGCGCCATGGACAGGCCTAGGATTGACGAGCAGTACTTC. Its protein is CASSAMDRPRIDEQYF.

This clone has a single count. This chain connects TRBV5-6 to TRBJ1-5; 8 bases agree with TRBD1. Looked up from germline, CDR1 is SGHDT and CDR2 is YYEEEE. This CDR3 comprises 15 residues. Trimming at V came to 4 bases and at J to 7 bases, leaving 10 bases not matched to a gene. In DNA form, the CDR3 reads TGTGCCAGCAGCGCGCACCAGGACAGGGACCAGCCCCAGCATTTT. This encodes CASSAHQDRDQPQHF.

The V and J genes are TRBV28 and TRBJ1-5; 7 positions agree with TRBD1. V lost 8 bases to trimming and J lost 2 bases; unmatched junction nucleotides: 3. CDR1 and CDR2 (germline): MDHEN, SYDVKM. The CDR3 length is 13 residues. The CDR3 here is CASRGGGNQPQHF. The CDR3 bases are TGTGCCAGCCGAGGGGGCGGCAATCAGCCCCAGCATTTT.

The rearrangement joins TRBV5-1 to TRBJ1-3, with a possible D match to TRBD1 (5 bases). The CDR3 is 15 residues long. Deletions cut 4 bases from V and 0 bases from J, with 11 bases between. Germline-derived CDR1 and CDR2 are SGHRS and YFSETQ. The CDR3, as DNA: TGCGCCAGCAGCCCCGGGGGAAGCTCTGGAAACACCATATATTTT. Amino acid sequence: CASSPGGSSGNTIYF. Together with reference TRBV5-1 and TRBJ1-3, the CDR3 gives the full variable domain: KAGVTQTPRYLIKTRGQQVTLSCSPISGHRSVSWYQQTPGQGLQFLFEYFSETQRNKGNFPGRFSGRQFSNSRSEMNVSTLELGDSALYLCASSPGGSSGNTIYFGEGSWLTVV.

This chain uses TRBV9 with TRBJ2-1; TRBD2 matches at 8 bases. This CDR3 spans 15 amino acids. Trimming cost V 4 bases and J 7 bases; bases outside gene matches: 10. The germline CDR1 and CDR2 sequences are SGDLS and YYNGEE. This CDR3 is CASSPQSGRYNEQFF. The CDR3 bases are TGTGCCAGCAGCCCCCAAAGCGGGAGATATAATGAGCAGTTCTTC.

The chain joins TRBV6-5 to TRBJ1-2; no firm D call. CDR1 MNHEY and CDR2 SVGAGI come from the germline V gene. This CDR3 has 13 residues. With 2 bases removed from V and 1 base from J, the gap between germline ends came to 5 bases. In nucleotides, the CDR3 is TGTGCCAGCAGTTACAAAAATAACTATGGCTACACCTTC. This translates into CASSYKNNYGYTF.